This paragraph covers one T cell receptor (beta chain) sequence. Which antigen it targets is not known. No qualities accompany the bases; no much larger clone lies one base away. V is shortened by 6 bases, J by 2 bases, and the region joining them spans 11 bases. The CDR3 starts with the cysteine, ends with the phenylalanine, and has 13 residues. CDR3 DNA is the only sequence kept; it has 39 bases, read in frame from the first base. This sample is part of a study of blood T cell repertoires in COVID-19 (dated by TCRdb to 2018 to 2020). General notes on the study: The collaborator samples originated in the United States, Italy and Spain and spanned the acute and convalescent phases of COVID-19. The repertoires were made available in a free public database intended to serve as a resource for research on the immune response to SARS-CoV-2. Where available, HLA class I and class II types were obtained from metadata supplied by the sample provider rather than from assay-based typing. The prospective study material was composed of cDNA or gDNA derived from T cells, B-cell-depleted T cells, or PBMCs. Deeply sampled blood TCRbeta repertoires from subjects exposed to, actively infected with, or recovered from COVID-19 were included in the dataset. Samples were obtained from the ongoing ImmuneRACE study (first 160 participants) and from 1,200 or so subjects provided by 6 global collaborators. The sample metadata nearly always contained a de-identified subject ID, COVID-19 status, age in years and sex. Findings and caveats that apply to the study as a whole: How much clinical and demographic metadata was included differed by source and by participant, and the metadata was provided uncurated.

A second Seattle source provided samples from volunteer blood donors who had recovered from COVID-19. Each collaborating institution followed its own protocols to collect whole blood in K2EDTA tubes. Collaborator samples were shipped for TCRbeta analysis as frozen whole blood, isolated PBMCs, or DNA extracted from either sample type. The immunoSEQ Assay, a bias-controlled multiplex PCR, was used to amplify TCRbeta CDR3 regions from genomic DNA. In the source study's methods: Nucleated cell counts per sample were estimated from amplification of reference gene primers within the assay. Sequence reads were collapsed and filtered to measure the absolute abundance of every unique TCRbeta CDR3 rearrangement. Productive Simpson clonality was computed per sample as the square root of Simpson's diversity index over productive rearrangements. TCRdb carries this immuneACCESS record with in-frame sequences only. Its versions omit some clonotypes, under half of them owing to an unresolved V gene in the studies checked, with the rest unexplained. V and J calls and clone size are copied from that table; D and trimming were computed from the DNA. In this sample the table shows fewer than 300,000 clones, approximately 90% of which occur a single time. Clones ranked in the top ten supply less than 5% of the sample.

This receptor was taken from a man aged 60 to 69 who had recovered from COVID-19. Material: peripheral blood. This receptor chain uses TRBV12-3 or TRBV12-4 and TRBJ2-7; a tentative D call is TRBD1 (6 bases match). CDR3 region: CASRTGLAYEQYF. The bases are TGTGCCAGCAGGACAGGTTTAGCCTACGAGCAGTACTTC.